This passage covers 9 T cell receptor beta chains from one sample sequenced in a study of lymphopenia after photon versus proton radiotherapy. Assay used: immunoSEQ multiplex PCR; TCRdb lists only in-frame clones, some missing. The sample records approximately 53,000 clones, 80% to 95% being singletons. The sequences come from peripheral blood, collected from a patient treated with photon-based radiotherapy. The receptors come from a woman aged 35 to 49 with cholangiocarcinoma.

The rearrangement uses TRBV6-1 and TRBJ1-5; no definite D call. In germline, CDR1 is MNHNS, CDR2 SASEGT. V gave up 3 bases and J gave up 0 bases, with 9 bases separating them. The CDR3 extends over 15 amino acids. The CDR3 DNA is TGTGCCAGCAGTGAGGTACAGCTTAGCAATCAGCCCCAGCATTTT. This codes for CASSEVQLSNQPQHF.

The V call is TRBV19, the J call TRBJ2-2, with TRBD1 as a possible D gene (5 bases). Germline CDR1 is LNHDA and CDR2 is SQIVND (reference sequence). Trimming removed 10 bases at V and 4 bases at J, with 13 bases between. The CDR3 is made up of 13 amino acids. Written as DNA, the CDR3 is TGTGCCATCAGTCCTACAGGCACCGGGGAGCTGTTTTTT. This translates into CAISPTGTGELFF.

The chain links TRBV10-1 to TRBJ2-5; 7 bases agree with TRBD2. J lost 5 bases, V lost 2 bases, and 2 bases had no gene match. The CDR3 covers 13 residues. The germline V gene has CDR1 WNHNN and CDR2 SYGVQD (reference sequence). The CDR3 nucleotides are TGCGCCAGCAGTGAGGGACTAGGGGAGACCCAGTACTTC. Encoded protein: CASSEGLGETQYF.

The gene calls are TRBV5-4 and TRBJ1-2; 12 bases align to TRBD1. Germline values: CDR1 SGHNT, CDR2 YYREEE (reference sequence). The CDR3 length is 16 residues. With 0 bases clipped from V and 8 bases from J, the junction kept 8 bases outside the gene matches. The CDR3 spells CASSLEGTGGRQGYTF. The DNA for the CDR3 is TGTGCCAGCAGCTTGGAAGGGACAGGGGGCCGGCAGGGCTACACCTTC.

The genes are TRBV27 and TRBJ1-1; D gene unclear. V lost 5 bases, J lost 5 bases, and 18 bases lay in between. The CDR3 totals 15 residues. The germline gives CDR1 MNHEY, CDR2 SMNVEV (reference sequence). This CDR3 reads CASSPIMKPGTEAFF. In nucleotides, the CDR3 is TGTGCCAGCAGTCCCATTATGAAACCTGGGACTGAAGCTTTCTTT.

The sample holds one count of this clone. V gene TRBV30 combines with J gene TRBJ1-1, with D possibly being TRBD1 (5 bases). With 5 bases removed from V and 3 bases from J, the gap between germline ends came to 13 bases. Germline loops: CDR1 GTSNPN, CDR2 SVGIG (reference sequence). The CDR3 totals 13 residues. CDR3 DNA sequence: TGTGCCTGGGACAGTATAGGGTACACTGAAGCTTTCTTT. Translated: CAWDSIGYTEAFF.

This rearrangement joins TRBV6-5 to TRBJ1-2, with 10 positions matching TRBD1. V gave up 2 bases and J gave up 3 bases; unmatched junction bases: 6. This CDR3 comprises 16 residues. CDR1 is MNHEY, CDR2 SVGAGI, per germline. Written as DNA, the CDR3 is TGTGCCAGCAGTTACCGGGGACAGGGGTTTGACTATGGCTACACCTTC. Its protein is CASSYRGQGFDYGYTF.

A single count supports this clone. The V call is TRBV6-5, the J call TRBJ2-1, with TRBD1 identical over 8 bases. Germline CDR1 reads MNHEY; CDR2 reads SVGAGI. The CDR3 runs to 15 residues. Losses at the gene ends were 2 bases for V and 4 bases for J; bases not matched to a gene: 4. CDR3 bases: TGTGCCAGCAGTTACGGGACAGGCACTTACAATGAGCAGTTCTTC. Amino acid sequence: CASSYGTGTYNEQFF.

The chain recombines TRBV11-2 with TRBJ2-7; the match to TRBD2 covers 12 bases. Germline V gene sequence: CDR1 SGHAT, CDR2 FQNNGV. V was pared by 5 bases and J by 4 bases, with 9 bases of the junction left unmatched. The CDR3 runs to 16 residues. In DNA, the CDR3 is TGTGCCAGCAGCGGACATAGGACTAGCGGGAAATACGAGCAGTACTTC. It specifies CASSGHRTSGKYEQYF.